This record concerns one TCR beta chain sequence. Antigen specificity is unknown. Each cDNA molecule carried a unique molecular identifier. TCRdb recomputed calls from the 5' RACE reads with MiXCR, one row per CDR3 protein. The data contain 60,000 or so distinct CDR3 sequences, roughly an eighth of them seen just once; the ten biggest clones take up roughly 9.1%. The CDR3 covers 16 residues. V lost 5 bases and J lost 2, with 13 bases in between. Germline V gene sequence: CDR1 LNHNV, CDR2 YYDKDF (reference sequence). The data belong to a study of early T cells in non-severe SARS-CoV-2 infection. Study background: Unpaired chains resulted from sequencing bulk RNA of unsorted whole blood.

Study observations and caveats: Anti-spike CD8 specificities were favored by VDJdb matching, whose results missed private and CD4 specificities.

The chain joins TRBV15 to TRBJ1-6; weak D call: TRBD1 (6 bases). What was sequenced was whole blood. This clonotype originated in an adult who was a healthcare worker with PCR-confirmed SARS-CoV-2 infection or an uninfected control (not recorded which). CDR3 sequence (DNA): TGTGCCACCAGCCCAACAGGGAACACCTATAATTCACCCCTCCACTTT. This encodes CATSPTGNTYNSPLHF.